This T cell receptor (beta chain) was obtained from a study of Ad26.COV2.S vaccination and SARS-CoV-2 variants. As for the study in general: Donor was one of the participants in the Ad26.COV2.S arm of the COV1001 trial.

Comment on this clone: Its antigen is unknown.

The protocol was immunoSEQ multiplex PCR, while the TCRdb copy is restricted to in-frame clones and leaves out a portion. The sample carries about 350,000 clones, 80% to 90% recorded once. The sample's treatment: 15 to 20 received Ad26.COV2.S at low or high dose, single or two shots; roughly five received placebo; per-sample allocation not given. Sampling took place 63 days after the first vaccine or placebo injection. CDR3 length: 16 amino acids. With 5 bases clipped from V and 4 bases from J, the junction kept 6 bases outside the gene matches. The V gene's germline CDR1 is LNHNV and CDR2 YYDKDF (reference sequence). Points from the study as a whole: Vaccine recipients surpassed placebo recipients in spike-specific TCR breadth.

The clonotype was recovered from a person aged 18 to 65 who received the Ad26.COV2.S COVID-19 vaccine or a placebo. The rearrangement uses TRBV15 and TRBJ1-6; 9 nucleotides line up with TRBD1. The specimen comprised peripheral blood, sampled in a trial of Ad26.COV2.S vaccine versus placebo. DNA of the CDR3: TGTGCCACCAGCCCTCAAGACAGGGGGTATAATTCACCCCTCCACTTT. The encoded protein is CATSPQDRGYNSPLHF.